The T cell receptor beta chain under discussion was sequenced for a study of blood T cell repertoires in COVID-19. Study-wide background: Spain, Italy and the United States supplied samples that represented acute and convalescent COVID-19.

Authors' analysis steps: Amplified reference gene primers provided the basis for estimating nucleated cell counts. Method: immunoSEQ multiplex PCR; TCRdb's copy keeps in-frame clones and lacks some. Clone size and the V and J calls come from that table; the DNA yielded D and trimming. The sample carries fewer than 500,000 clones, approximately 90% recorded once. J gave up 4 bases and V 2 bases, and 6 bases lay outside the gene matches. The CDR3 is 15 residues long. CDR1 SGHNT and CDR2 YYREEE come from the germline V gene (reference sequence). This clonotype was obtained from a woman aged 30 to 39 with active or convalescent COVID-19. Sequences were obtained from peripheral blood. The chain recombines TRBV5-4 with TRBJ2-1; 7 bases line up with TRBD2. CDR3 bases: TGTGCCAGCAGCTTCTCCGGGGGGTTGTACAATGAGCAGTTCTTC. This codes for CASSFSGGLYNEQFF.